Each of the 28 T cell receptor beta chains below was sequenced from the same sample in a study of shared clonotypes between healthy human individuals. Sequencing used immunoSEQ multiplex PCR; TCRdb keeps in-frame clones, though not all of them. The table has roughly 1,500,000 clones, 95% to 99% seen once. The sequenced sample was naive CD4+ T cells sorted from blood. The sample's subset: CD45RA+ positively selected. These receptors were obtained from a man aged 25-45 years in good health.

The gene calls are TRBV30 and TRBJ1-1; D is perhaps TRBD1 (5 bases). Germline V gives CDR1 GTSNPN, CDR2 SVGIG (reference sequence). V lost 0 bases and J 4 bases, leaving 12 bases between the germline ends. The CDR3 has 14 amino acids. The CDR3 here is CAWSVPRVITEAFF. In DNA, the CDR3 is TGTGCCTGGAGTGTGCCCAGGGTCATCACTGAAGCTTTCTTT.

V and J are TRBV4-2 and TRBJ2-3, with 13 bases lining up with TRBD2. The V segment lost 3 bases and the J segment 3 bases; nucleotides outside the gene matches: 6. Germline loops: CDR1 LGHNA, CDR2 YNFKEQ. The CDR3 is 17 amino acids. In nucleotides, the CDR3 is TGTGCCAGCAGCCAGCGCGGGACTAGCGGGAAAACAGATACGCAGTATTTT. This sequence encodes CASSQRGTSGKTDTQYF.

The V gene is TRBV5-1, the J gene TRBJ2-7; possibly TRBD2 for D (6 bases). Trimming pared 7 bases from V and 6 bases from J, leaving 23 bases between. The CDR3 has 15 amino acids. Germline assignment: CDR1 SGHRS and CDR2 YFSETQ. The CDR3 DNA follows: TGCGCCAGCTACCCCTCGGAACTAGCTCTTTCCGAGCAGTACTTC. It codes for CASYPSELALSEQYF.

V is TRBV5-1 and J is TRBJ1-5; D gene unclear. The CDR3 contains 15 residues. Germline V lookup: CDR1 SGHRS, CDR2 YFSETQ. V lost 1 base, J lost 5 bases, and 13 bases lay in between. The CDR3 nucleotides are TGCGCCAGCAGCTTGTACGGGGATACGTATCAGCCCCAGCATTTT. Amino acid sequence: CASSLYGDTYQPQHF.

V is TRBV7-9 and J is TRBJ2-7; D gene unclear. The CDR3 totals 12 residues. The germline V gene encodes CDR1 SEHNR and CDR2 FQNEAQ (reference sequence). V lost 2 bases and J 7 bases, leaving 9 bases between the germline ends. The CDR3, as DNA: TGTGCCAGCAGCTTAATCCTGGGGGAGCAGTACTTC. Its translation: CASSLILGEQYF.

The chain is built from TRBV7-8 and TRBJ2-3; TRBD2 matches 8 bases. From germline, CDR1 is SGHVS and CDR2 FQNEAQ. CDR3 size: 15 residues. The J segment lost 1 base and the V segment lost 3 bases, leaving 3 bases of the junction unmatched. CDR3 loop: CASSFGRGGTDTQYF. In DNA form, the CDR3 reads TGTGCCAGCAGCTTTGGGCGGGGGGGCACAGATACGCAGTATTTT.

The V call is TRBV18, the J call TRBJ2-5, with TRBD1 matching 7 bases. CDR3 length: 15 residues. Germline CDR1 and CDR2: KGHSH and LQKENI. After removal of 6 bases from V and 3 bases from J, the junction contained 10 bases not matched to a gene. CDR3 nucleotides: TGTGCCAGCTCCCGACGCACCGGGACAGAAGAGACCCAGTACTTC. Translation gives CASSRRTGTEETQYF.

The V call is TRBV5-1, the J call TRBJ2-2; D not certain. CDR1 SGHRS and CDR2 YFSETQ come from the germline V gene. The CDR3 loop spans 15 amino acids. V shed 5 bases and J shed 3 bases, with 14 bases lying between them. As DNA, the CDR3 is TGCGCCAGCAGTCGCTCGCGCGTAGACACCGGGGAGCTGTTTTTT. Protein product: CASSRSRVDTGELFF.

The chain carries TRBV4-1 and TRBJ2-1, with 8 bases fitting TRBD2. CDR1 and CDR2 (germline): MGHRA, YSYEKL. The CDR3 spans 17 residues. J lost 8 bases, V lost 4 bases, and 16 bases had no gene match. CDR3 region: CASSRIQSISGSYEQFF. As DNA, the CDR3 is TGCGCCAGCAGCCGCATCCAAAGTATCAGCGGGAGTTATGAGCAGTTCTTC.

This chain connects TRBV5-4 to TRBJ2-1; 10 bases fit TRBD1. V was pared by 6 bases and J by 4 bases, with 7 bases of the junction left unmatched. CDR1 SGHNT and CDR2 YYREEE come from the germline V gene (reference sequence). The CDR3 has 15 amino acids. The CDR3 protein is CASTYGTGEYNEQFF. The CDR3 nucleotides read TGTGCCAGCACCTACGGGACAGGGGAGTACAATGAGCAGTTCTTC.

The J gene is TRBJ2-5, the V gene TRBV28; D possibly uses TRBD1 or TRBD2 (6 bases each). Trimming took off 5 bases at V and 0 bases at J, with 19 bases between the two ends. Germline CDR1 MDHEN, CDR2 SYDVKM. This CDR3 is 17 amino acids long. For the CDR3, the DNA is TGTGCCAGCAGTCCCCGGGGGCGGGCCAGGCACCAAGAGACCCAGTACTTC. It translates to CASSPRGRARHQETQYF. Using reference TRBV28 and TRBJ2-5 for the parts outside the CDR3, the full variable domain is DVKVTQSSRYLVKRTGEKVFLECVQDMDHENMFWYRQDPGLGLRLIYFSYDVKMKEKGDIPEGYSVSREKKERFSLILESASTNQTSMYLCASSPRGRARHQETQYFGPGTRLLVL.

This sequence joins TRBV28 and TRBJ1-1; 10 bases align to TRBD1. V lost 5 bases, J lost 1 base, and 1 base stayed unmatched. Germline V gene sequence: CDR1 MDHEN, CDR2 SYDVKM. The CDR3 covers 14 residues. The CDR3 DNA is TGTGCCAGCAGTAGACAGGGGGCGAACACTGAAGCTTTCTTT. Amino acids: CASSRQGANTEAFF.

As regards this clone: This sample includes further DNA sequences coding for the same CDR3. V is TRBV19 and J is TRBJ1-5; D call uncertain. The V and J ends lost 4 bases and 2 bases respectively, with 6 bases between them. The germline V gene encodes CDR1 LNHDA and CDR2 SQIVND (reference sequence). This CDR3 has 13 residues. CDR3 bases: TGTGCCAGTAGTACTAGGGGCAATCAGCCCCAGCATTTT. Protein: CASSTRGNQPQHF.

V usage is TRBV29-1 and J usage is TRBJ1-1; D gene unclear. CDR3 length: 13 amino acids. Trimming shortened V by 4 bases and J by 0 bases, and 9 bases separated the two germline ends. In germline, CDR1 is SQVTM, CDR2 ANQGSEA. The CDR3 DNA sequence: TGCAGCGTTGTGCAAGGGCTGAACACTGAAGCTTTCTTT. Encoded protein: CSVVQGLNTEAFF. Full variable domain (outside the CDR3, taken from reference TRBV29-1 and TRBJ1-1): SAVISQKPSRDICQRGTSLTIQCQVDSQVTMMFWYRQQPGQSLTLIATANQGSEATYESGFVIDKFPISRPNLTFSTLTVSNMSPEDSSIYLCSVVQGLNTEAFFGQGTRLTVV.

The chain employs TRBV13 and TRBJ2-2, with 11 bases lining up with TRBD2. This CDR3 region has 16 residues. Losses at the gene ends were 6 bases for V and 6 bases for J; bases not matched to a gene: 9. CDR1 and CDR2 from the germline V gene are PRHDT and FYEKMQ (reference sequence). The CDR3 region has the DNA TGTGCCAGCAGAGGACGACTAGCGGGACAGTCCGGGGAGCTGTTTTTT. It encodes CASRGRLAGQSGELFF.

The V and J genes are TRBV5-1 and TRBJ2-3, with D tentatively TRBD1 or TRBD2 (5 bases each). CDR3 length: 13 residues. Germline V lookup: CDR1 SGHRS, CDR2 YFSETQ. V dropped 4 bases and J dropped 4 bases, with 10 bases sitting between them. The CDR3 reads CASSEGSPDTQYF. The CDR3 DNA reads TGCGCCAGCAGCGAGGGGTCTCCAGATACGCAGTATTTT. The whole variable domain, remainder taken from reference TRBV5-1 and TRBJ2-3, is KAGVTQTPRYLIKTRGQQVTLSCSPISGHRSVSWYQQTPGQGLQFLFEYFSETQRNKGNFPGRFSGRQFSNSRSEMNVSTLELGDSALYLCASSEGSPDTQYFGPGTRLTVL.

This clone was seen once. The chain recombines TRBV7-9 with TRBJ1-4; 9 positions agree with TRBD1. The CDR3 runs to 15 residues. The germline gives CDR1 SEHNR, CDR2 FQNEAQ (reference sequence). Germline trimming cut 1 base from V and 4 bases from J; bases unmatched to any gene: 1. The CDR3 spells CASSLVDRGNEKLFF. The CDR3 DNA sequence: TGTGCCAGCAGCTTAGTGGACAGGGGTAATGAAAAACTGTTTTTT.

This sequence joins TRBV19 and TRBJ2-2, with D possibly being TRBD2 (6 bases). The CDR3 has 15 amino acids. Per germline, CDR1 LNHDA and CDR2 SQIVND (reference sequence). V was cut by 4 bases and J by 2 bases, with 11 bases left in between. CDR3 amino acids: CASSRRAGNTGELFF. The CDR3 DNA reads TGTGCCAGTAGTAGGAGGGCGGGAAACACCGGGGAGCTGTTTTTT.

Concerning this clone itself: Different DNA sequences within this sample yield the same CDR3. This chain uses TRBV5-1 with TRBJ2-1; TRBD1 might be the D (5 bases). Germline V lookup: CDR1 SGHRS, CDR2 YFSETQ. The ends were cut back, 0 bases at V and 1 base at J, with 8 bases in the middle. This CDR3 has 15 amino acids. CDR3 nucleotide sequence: TGCGCCAGCAGCTTGGCCCCAGGGTCCTACAATGAGCAGTTCTTC. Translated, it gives CASSLAPGSYNEQFF.

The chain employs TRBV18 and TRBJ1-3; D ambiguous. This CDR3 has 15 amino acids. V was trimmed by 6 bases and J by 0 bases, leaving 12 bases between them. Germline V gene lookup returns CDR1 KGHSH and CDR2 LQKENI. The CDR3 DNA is TGTGCCAGCTCGCCTCTTAGCGTCTCTGGAAACACCATATATTTT. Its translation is CASSPLSVSGNTIYF.

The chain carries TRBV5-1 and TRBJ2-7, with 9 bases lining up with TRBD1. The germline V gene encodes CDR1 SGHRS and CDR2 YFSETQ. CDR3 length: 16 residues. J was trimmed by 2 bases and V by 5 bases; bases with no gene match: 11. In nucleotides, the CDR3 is TGCGCCAGCAGTTTACTTCCGGGACAGGGAACCTACGAGCAGTACTTC. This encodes CASSLLPGQGTYEQYF.

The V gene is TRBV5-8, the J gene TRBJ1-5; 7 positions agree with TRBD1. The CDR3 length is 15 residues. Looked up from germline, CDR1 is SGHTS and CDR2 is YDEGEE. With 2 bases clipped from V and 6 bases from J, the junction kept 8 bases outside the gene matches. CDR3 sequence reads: CASSLRGRTSQPQHF. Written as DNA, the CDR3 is TGTGCCAGCAGCTTAAGGGGGCGCACCTCTCAGCCCCAGCATTTT.

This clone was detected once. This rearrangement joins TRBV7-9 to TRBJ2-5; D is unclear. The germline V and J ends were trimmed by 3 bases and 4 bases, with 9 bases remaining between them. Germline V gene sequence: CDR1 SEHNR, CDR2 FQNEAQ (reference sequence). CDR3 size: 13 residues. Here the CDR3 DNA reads TGTGCCAGCAGCTTCCGGGCTGGAGAGACCCAGTACTTC. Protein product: CASSFRAGETQYF.

CDR3 sequence: CASSSGTRDTGELFF. The CDR3 coding sequence is TGCGCCAGCAGCTCCGGGACTAGAGACACCGGGGAGCTGTTTTTT. V is TRBV5-1 and J is TRBJ2-2, with 8 bases aligning to TRBD2. The CDR3 consists of 15 residues. The junction had 4 bases not matched to a gene; V was cut back by 3 bases and J by 3 bases. Germline V CDR1 and CDR2: SGHRS, YFSETQ.

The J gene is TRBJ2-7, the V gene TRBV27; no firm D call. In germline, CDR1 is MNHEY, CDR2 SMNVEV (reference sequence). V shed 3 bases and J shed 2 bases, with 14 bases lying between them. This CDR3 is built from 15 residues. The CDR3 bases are TGTGCCAGCAGTTTCTTCCAGGAGTCCCCCTACGAGCAGTACTTC. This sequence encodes CASSFFQESPYEQYF.

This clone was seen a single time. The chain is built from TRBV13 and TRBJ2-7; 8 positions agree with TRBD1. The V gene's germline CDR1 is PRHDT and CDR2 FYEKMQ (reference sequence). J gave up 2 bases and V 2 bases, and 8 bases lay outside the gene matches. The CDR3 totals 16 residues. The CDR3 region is CASSLSVQGATYEQYF. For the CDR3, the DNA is TGTGCCAGCAGCTTATCCGTTCAGGGGGCAACCTACGAGCAGTACTTC.

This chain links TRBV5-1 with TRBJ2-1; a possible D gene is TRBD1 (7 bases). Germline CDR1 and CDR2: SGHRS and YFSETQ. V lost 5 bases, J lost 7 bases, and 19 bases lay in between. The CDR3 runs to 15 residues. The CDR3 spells CASRTQGGLFNEQFF. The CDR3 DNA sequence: TGCGCCAGCAGAACCCAGGGGGGACTGTTTAATGAGCAGTTCTTC.

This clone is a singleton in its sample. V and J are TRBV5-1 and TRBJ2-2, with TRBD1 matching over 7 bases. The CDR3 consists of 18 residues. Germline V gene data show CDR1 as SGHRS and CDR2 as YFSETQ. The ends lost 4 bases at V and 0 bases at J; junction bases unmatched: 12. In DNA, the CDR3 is TGCGCCAGCAGCGAAGATGGACAGGTCCTAACGAACACCGGGGAGCTGTTTTTT. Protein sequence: CASSEDGQVLTNTGELFF.